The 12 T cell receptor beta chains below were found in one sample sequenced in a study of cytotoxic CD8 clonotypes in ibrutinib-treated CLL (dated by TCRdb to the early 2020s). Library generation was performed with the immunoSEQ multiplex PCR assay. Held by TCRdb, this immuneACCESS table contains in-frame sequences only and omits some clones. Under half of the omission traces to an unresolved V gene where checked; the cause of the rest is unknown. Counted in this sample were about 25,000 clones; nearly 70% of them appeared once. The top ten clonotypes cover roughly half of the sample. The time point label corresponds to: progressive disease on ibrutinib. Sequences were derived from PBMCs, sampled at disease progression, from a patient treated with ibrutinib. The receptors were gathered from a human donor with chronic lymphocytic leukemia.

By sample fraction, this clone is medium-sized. The CDR3 region is CASSLGPNYEQYF. Written as DNA, the CDR3 is TGTGCCAGCAGTTTAGGCCCAAACTACGAGCAGTACTTC. The chain combines TRBV27 with TRBJ2-7, with unresolved D. There are 13 residues in the CDR3. CDR1 is MNHEY, CDR2 SMNVEV, per germline (reference sequence). Trimming took 2 bases from V and 3 from J, leaving 8 bases between them.

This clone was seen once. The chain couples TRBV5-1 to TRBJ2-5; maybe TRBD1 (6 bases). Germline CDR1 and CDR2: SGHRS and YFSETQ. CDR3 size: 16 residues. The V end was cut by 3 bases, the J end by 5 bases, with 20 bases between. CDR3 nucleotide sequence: TGCGCCAGCAGCTCAACTTCGGTCAGGGGATTGGAGACCCAGTACTTC. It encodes CASSSTSVRGLETQYF.

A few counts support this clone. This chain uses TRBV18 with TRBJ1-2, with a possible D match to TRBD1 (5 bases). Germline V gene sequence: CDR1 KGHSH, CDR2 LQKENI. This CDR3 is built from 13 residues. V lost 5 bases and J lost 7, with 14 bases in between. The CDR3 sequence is CASSYQGNRGYTF. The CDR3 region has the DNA TGTGCCAGCTCATATCAGGGAAATCGTGGCTACACCTTC.

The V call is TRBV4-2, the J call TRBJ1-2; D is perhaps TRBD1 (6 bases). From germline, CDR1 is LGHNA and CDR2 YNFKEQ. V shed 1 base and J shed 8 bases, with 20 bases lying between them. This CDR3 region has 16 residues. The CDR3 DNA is TGTGCCAGCAGCCAAGCTGCGGACAGCCGCTTGGGCGGCTACACCTTC. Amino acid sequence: CASSQAADSRLGGYTF.

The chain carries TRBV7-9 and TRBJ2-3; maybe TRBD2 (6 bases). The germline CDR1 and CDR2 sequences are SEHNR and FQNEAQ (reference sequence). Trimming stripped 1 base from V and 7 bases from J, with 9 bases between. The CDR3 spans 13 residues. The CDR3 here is CASSLGGGNTQYF. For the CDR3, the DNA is TGTGCCAGCAGCTTAGGTGGGGGGAATACGCAGTATTTT.

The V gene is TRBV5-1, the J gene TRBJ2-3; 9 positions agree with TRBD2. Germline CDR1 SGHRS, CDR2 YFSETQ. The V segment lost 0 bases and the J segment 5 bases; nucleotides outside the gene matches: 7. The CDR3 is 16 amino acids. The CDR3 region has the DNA TGCGCCAGCAGCTTGGCCTGGCGGGGGGGCGAAGATACGCAGTATTTT. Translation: CASSLAWRGGEDTQYF.

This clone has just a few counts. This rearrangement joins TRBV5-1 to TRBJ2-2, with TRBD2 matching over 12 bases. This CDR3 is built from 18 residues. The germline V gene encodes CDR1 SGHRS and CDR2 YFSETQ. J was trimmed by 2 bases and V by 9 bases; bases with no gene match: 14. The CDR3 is CATRGATSGGLNTGELFF. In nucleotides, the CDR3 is TGCGCCACCCGAGGGGCGACTAGCGGGGGCCTAAACACCGGGGAGCTGTTTTTT.

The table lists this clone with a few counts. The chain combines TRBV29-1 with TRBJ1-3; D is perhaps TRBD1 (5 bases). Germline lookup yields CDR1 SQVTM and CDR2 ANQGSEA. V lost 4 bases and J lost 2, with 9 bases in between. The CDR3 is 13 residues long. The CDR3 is CSVGQGTGNTIYF. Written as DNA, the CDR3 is TGCAGCGTTGGCCAGGGTACTGGAAACACCATATATTTT.

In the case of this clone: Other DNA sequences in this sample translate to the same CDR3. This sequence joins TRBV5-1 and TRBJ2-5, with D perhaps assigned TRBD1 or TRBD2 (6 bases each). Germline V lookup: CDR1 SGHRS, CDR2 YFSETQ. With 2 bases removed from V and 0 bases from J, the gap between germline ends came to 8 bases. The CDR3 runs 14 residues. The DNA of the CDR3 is TGCGCCAGCAGCTTAGGGGGGTACCAAGAGACCCAGTACTTC. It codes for CASSLGGYQETQYF.

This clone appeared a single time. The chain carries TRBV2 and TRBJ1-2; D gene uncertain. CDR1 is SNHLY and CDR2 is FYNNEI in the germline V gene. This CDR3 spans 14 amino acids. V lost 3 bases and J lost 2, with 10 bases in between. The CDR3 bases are TGTGCCAGCAGTGACCCCGCGCAAAACTATGGCTACACCTTC. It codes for CASSDPAQNYGYTF.

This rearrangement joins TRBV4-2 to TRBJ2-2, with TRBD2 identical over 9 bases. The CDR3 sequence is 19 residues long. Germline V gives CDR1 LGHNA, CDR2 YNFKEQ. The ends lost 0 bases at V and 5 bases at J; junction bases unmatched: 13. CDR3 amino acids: CASSQEGYGGGAETGELFF. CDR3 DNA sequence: TGTGCCAGCAGCCAAGAAGGTTATGGCGGGGGGGCGGAGACCGGGGAGCTGTTTTTT.

CDR3: CASSVGTGNAYEQYF. The CDR3 DNA sequence: TGTGCCAGCAGCGTCGGGACAGGGAACGCCTACGAGCAGTACTTC. The chain joins TRBV7-6 to TRBJ2-7, with TRBD1 identical over 9 bases. CDR3 length: 15 residues. The V gene end was trimmed by 5 bases and the J gene end by 2 bases; junction bases not matched to a gene: 7. CDR1 is SGHVS and CDR2 is FNYEAQ in the germline V gene.